Here is one T cell receptor beta chain with its context. CDR1 and CDR2 from the germline V gene are SNHLY and FYNNEI. Trimming removed 0 bases from V and 0 bases from J, with 12 bases in between. The CDR3 sequence is 16 residues long. This sample was included in a study of blood T cell repertoires in COVID-19. Study-wide context: Samples came from the United States, Italy and Spain, spanning acute and convalescent COVID-19. PBMCs, B-cell-depleted T cells, or T cells provided the cDNA or gDNA that made up the material.

This table comes from immunoSEQ multiplex PCR, and its TCRdb copy is limited to in-frame clones, with some not included. Found here are hundreds of thousands of clones, 83% of them singletons; the top ten hold around 7.2%. The clonotype originates from a woman between 50 and 59 years old with acute or convalescent COVID-19. Sequenced sample: peripheral blood. V gene TRBV2 combines with J gene TRBJ2-7; perhaps TRBD1 as D (5 bases). The CDR3 is CASSEAGRESSYEQYF. The CDR3 nucleotides read TGTGCCAGCAGTGAAGCGGGCAGGGAAAGCTCCTACGAGCAGTACTTC.